This TCR beta chain was sequenced during a study of blood T cells in healthy people across ages. A note on this clonotype: Its specificity is unknown.

The V gene's germline CDR1 is MNHEY and CDR2 SMNVEV (reference sequence). CDR3 length: 12 amino acids. The junction had 4 bases not matched to a gene; V was cut back by 6 bases and J by 10 bases. Through a sample-barcoded 5' primer and a J-beta primer mix, a second PCR was run for about 6 to 11 cycles. TCRdb redid the calling of the 5' RACE reads with MiXCR, one entry per CDR3 protein. The sample contains about 1.8 million distinct CDR3 sequences, less than 50% of which appear only once. Overall study results and limits: Any conclusive comparison of naive versus antigen-experienced cells was prevented by using unsorted PBMCs.

The V and J genes are TRBV27 and TRBJ1-4; the match to TRBD1 covers 8 bases. The TCR comes from a woman between 40 and 50 years old in good health. Sequences were obtained from blood. CDR3 coding DNA: TGTGCCAGCAGACCACAGGGGGGAAAACTGTTTTTT. Translation gives CASRPQGGKLFF.